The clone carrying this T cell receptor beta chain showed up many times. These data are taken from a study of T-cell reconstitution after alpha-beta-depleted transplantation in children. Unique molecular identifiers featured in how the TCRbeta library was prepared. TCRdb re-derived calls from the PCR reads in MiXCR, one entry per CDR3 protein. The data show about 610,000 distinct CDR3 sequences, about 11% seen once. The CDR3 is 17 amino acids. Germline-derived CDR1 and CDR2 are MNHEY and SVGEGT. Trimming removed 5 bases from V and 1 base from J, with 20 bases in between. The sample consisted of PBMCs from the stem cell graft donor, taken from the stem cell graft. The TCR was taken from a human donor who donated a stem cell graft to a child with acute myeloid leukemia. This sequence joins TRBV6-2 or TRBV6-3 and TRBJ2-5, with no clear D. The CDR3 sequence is CASSATQKWEPQETQYF. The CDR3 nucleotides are TGTGCCAGCAGTGCAACCCAAAAGTGGGAACCCCAAGAGACCCAGTACTTC.